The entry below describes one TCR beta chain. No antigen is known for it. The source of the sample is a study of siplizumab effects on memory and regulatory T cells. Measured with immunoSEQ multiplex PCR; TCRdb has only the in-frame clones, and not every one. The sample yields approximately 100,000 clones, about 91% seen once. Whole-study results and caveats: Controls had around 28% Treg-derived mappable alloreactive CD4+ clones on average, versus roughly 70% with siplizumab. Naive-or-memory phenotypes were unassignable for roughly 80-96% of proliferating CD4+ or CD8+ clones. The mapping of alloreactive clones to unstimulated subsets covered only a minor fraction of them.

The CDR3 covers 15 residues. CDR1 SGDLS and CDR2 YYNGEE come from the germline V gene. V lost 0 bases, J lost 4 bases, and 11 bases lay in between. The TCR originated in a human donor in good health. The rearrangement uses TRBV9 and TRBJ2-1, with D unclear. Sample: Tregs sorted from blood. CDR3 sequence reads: CASSVGVGNYNEQFF. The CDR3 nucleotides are TGTGCCAGCAGCGTAGGAGTGGGGAATTACAATGAGCAGTTCTTC.